This TCR beta chain is from a study of shared clonotypes between healthy human individuals. In replicate PCRs of sorted subsets, about 220 ng DNA, about 30,000 T cell genomes, was used. Here immunoSEQ multiplex PCR was the method, and the copy in TCRdb shows in-frame clones only, minus some. The sample records a few hundred thousand clones, around 96% being singletons. Study-wide results and caveats: Limitation of the genetic and exposure-history diversity represented came from the few donors. What rarefaction showed was incomplete sorted-subset sequencing despite large depth.

As for this clone: Antigen specificity is unknown.

Germline V gene sequence: CDR1 SNHLY, CDR2 FYNNEI. This CDR3 has 15 amino acids. J lost 3 bases, V lost 6 bases, and 7 bases had no gene match. Sequencing used memory CD8+ T cells sorted from blood. Subset noted: CD45RO+ cells pooled with CCR7-negative TemRA cells. The chain joins TRBV2 to TRBJ2-7, with 11 bases that match TRBD2. The receptor's source is a man aged 25-45 years in good health. The CDR3 coding sequence is TGTGCCAGCAGAGGGCCGGGACTAGCGGTCTACGAGCAGTACTTC. Encoded protein: CASRGPGLAVYEQYF.